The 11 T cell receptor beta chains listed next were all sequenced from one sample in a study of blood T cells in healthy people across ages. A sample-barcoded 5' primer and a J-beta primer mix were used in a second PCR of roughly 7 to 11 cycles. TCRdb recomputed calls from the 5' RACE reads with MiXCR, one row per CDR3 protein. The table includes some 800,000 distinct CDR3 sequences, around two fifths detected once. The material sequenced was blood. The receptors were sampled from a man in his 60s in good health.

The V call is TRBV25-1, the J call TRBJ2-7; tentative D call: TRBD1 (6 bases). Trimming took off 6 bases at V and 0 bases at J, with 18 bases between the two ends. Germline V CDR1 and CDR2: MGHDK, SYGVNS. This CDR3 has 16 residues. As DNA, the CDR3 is TGTGCCAGCAGCCCCAACAGGGCTGAACTCTCCTACGAGCAGTACTTC. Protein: CASSPNRAELSYEQYF.

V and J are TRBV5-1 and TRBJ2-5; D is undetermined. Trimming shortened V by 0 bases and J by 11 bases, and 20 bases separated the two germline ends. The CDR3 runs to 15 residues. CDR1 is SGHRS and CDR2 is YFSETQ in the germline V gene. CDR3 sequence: CASSLVADSNNEQYF. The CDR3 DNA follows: TGCGCCAGCAGCTTGGTTGCAGACTCCAACAATGAGCAGTACTTC.

CDR3 nucleotide sequence: TGTGCCAGCAGCAAGACAGGGAGGACCGAGACCCAGTACTTC. Protein: CASSKTGRTETQYF. J is TRBJ2-7 and V is TRBV7-7, with D perhaps TRBD1 (7 bases). The end of the DNA aligns better with TRBJ2-5, so the J call may be wrong. This CDR3 is built from 14 residues. Germline V gene data show CDR1 as SSHAT and CDR2 as FNYEAQ (reference sequence).

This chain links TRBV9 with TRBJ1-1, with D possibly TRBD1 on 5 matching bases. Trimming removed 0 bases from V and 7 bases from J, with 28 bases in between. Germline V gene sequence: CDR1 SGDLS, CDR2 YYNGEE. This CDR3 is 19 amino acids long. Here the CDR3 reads CASSVEGRERGGPPGEAFF. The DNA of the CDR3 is TGTGCCAGCAGCGTAGAAGGAAGGGAGAGGGGCGGGCCTCCCGGTGAAGCTTTCTTT.

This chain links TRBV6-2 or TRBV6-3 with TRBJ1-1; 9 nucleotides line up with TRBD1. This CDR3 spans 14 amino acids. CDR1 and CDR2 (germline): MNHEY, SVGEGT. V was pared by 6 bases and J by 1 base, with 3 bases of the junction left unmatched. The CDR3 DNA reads TGTGCCAGCAGGGGACAGGGTAAGAACACTGAAGCTTTCTTT. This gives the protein CASRGQGKNTEAFF.

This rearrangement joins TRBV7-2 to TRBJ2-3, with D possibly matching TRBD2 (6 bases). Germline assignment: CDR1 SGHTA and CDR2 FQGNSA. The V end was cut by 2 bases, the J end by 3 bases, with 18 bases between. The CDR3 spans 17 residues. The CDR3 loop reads CASSLSRAGLGTDTQYF. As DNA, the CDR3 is TGTGCCAGCAGCTTAAGTAGGGCGGGACTGGGGACAGATACGCAGTATTTT.

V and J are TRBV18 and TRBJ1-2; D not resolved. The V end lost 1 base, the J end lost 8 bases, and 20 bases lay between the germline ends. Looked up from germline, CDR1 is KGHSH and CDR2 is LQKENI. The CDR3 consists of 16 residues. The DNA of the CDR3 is TGTGCCAGCTCACCACTTTCCGAGGCCCTTCCCAAGGGCTACACCTTC. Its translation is CASSPLSEALPKGYTF.

CDR3 loop: CASRTVTDTQYF. For the CDR3, the DNA is TGTGCCAGCAGGACAGTCACAGATACGCAGTATTTT. The V gene is TRBV6-6, the J gene TRBJ2-3; D is perhaps TRBD1 (5 bases). CDR1 is MNHNY and CDR2 is SVGAGI in the germline V gene (reference sequence). The CDR3 covers 12 residues. The ends were cut back, 6 bases at V and 2 bases at J, with 6 bases in the middle.

In nucleotides, the CDR3 is TGTGCCAGCTCACCAACTAGCGGGGGGCCAACGAGCTCCTACAATGAGCAGTTCTTC. This encodes CASSPTSGGPTSSYNEQFF. The V gene is TRBV18, the J gene TRBJ2-1; 12 bases fit TRBD2. The V gene end was trimmed by 2 bases and the J gene end by 0 bases; junction bases not matched to a gene: 8. Germline V gives CDR1 KGHSH, CDR2 LQKENI. The CDR3 is 19 residues long.

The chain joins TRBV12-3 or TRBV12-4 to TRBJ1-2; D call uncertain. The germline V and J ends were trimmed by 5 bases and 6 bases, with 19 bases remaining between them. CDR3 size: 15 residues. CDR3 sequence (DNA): TGTGCCAGCAGTCTCCGGACGGCGAGCCGCGATGGCTACACCTTC. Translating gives CASSLRTASRDGYTF.

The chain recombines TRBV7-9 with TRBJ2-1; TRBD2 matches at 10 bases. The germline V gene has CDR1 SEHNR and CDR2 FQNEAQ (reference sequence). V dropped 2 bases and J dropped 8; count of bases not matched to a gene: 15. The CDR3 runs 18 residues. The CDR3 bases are TGTGCCAGCAGCTTATCCGAGCTAGCGGGGGACCTTTTCCATGAGCAGTTCTTC. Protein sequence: CASSLSELAGDLFHEQFF.